This TCR beta chain was captured by sequencing in a study of shared clonotypes between healthy human individuals. The wider study: A donor's plate count was three for CD4 naive and three for CD4 memory; CD8 naive had two and CD8 memory one.

The germline V gene encodes CDR1 SGHKS and CDR2 YYEKEE (reference sequence). The CDR3 is 14 residues long. The V gene end was trimmed by 3 bases and the J gene end by 3 bases; junction bases not matched to a gene: 6. This table comes from immunoSEQ multiplex PCR, and its TCRdb copy is limited to in-frame clones, with some not included. The profile shows about 110,000 clones, around 65% of them singletons. The source material was memory CD8+ T cells sorted from blood. The subset was: CD45RO+ cells pooled with CCR7-negative TemRA cells. The chain couples TRBV5-5 to TRBJ2-7; 7 positions match TRBD1. The sequence was obtained from a woman under 40 in good health. The DNA of the CDR3 is TGTGCCAGCAGCTGGCAGGGACAGAACTACGAGCAGTACTTC. Amino acids: CASSWQGQNYEQYF.